These T cell receptor beta chains were read from a single sample in a study of read filtering for tumor transcriptome and immune sequencing. From the reads, TCRdb called clonotypes with MiXCR, one entry per CDR3 protein. The table lists about 48,000 distinct CDR3 sequences, 15% to 20% of them singletons. Material for sequencing was a population of CD138-negative cells sorted from bone marrow. The receptor source for this set is a donor at least 40 years old with multiple myeloma. CDR3s include the opening cysteine and the closing phenylalanine or tryptophan. Fields, in order: D gene, clone size, J gene, V gene, CDR3 DNA, CDR3 protein. D genes are given only for firm matches. Where a row states a size, it is once, few, many or the class of an expanded clone; other rows omit it.

D: .; size: many; J: TRBJ2-2; V: TRBV24-1; DNA: TGTGCCACCAGTGATTTTAGGACAGCGTGGAACACCGGGGAGCTGTTTTTT; CDR3: CATSDFRTAWNTGELFF
D: TRBD1; size: many; J: TRBJ1-1; V: TRBV7-3; DNA: TGTGCCAGCAGCCAACAGGGGGGTATCACTGAAGCTTTCTTT; CDR3: CASSQQGGITEAFF
D: .; size: many; J: TRBJ1-1; V: TRBV12-3/TRBV12-4; DNA: TGTGCCAGCGGAGAGTTCACTGAAGCTTTCTTT; CDR3: CASGEFTEAFF
D: .; size: medium-sized; J: TRBJ2-1; V: TRBV27; DNA: TGTGCCAGCAGTTTCGGACGCCACGGCAATGAGCAGTTCTTC; CDR3: CASSFGRHGNEQFF
D: .; size: .; J: TRBJ2-4; V: TRBV18; DNA: TGTGCCAGCTCGGGAGGACAGTCAAACATTCAGTACTTC; CDR3: CASSGGQSNIQYF
D: TRBD2; size: many; J: TRBJ2-5; V: TRBV5-1; DNA: TGCGCCAGCAACGGCCTAGCGGGTGAGGGGAGCGAGACCCAGTACTTC; CDR3: CASNGLAGEGSETQYF
D: TRBD2; size: many; J: TRBJ2-1; V: TRBV7-2; DNA: TGTGCCAGCAGCTTCGGGACTAGCGGTACAATGTCGGGGCAGTTCTTC; CDR3: CASSFGTSGTMSGQFF
D: TRBD1; size: many; J: TRBJ1-5; V: TRBV15; DNA: TGTGCCACCAGCAGAGCGGACAGGGTCGGTGTTCAGCCCCAGCATTTT; CDR3: CATSRADRVGVQPQHF
D: .; size: many; J: TRBJ2-7; V: TRBV7-9; DNA: TGTGCCAGCAGCACAGCCGGGACTCGATCCTACGAGCAGTACTTC; CDR3: CASSTAGTRSYEQYF
D: .; size: many; J: TRBJ2-1; V: TRBV5-1; DNA: TGCGCCAGCAGCTTGTACAATGAGCAGTTCTTC; CDR3: CASSLYNEQFF
D: TRBD2; size: many; J: TRBJ2-1; V: TRBV19; DNA: TGTGCCAGTAGTAAAGAGGGGGTAGCGGGAGGGAGTCAGAGTGAGCAGTTCTTC; CDR3: CASSKEGVAGGSQSEQFF
D: .; size: .; J: TRBJ2-3; V: TRBV4-3; DNA: TGCGCCAGCAGCCAAGGCCAGGGGAATACGCAGTATTTT; CDR3: CASSQGQGNTQYF
D: .; size: many; J: TRBJ1-1; V: TRBV2; DNA: TGTGCCAGCAGTTACAGGTCCGGCGGGAACACTGAAGCTTTCTTT; CDR3: CASSYRSGGNTEAFF
D: .; size: many; J: TRBJ1-5; V: TRBV6-2/TRBV6-3; DNA: TGTGCCAGCAGGTCCCTGGTCGGTCAGCCCCAGCATTTT; CDR3: CASRSLVGQPQHF
D: .; size: few; J: TRBJ1-5; V: TRBV7-8; DNA: TGTGCCAGCAGCTTCCCCGGGGGGGGTCAGCCCCAGCATTTT; CDR3: CASSFPGGGQPQHF
D: TRBD1; size: many; J: TRBJ2-7; V: TRBV20-1; DNA: TGCAGTGCTCAACCGGGACAGGGATTGATGTACGAGCAGTACTTC; CDR3: CSAQPGQGLMYEQYF
D: TRBD2; size: .; J: TRBJ2-3; V: TRBV10-3; DNA: TGTGCCATCAGAGGACCGGGACTAGCCACAGATACGCAGTATTTT; CDR3: CAIRGPGLATDTQYF
D: TRBD2; size: medium-sized; J: TRBJ2-1; V: TRBV11-2; DNA: TGTGCCAGCAGCTTAGAGAGCGGGGCTTCGAATGAGCAGTTCTTC; CDR3: CASSLESGASNEQFF
D: TRBD2; size: many; J: TRBJ2-3; V: TRBV11-3; DNA: TGTGCCAGCAGCTTAACTAGCGGGAGCGATACGCAGTATTTT; CDR3: CASSLTSGSDTQYF
D: .; size: many; J: TRBJ2-6; V: TRBV7-9; DNA: TGTGCCAGCAGCCCCTCGAGCGTCCTGACTTTC; CDR3: CASSPSSVLTF
D: .; size: many; J: TRBJ2-3; V: TRBV27; DNA: TGTGCCAGCAGTTTATCTTTTGGGGGGATCCTCGCAGATACGCAGTATTTT; CDR3: CASSLSFGGILADTQYF
D: .; size: many; J: TRBJ2-5; V: TRBV18; DNA: TGTGCCAGCTCAACATCGTCCGCGTGGACCAAGACCCAGTACTTC; CDR3: CASSTSSAWTKTQYF
D: .; size: many; J: TRBJ1-2; V: TRBV29-1; DNA: TGCAGCGTTGAAGTAGGGGTTACCGTTGGCTACACCTTC; CDR3: CSVEVGVTVGYTF
D: .; size: many; J: TRBJ2-1; V: TRBV3-1; DNA: TGTGCCAGCAGCCACGGGGGAAGCTCCTACAATGAGCAGTTCTTC; CDR3: CASSHGGSSYNEQFF
D: TRBD1; size: many; J: TRBJ1-1; V: TRBV2; DNA: TGTGCCAGCAACACAGGGGAGGGATTGGGTACTGAAGCTTTCTTT; CDR3: CASNTGEGLGTEAFF
D: TRBD2; size: many; J: TRBJ2-3; V: TRBV5-1; DNA: TGCGCCAGCAGCGCCCGACTAGCTCGGAACACAGATACGCAGTATTTT; CDR3: CASSARLARNTDTQYF
D: .; size: many; J: TRBJ2-7; V: TRBV6-1; DNA: TGTGCCAGCAGTGAGTACCCTTCCTACGAGCAGTACTTC; CDR3: CASSEYPSYEQYF
D: .; size: many; J: TRBJ1-6; V: TRBV4-1; DNA: TGCGCCAGCAGTTACGGGACACGGGATTCACCCCTCCACTTT; CDR3: CASSYGTRDSPLHF
D: .; size: many; J: TRBJ2-2; V: TRBV10-3; DNA: TGTGCCATCAGTGAGATCTTAGTACGGGACACCGGGGAGCTGTTTTTT; CDR3: CAISEILVRDTGELFF
D: .; size: many; J: TRBJ2-6; V: TRBV14; DNA: TGTGCCAGCAGCCCCAGGGTCTCTGGGGCCAACGTCCTGACTTTC; CDR3: CASSPRVSGANVLTF
D: .; size: once; J: TRBJ2-1; V: TRBV19; DNA: TGTGCCAGTAGTCCCCTGGGTAGGGGTCCCTACAATGATCAGTTCTTC; CDR3: CASSPLGRGPYNDQFF
D: TRBD1; size: .; J: TRBJ1-1; V: TRBV5-1; DNA: TGCGCCAGCATCTCGGACAGGGGGGGCACTGAAGCTCTCTTT; CDR3: CASISDRGGTEALF
D: .; size: many; J: TRBJ2-4; V: TRBV20-1; DNA: TGCAGTGCTAGAGATACAGAAGCCAAAAACATTCAGTACTTC; CDR3: CSARDTEAKNIQYF
D: .; size: many; J: TRBJ2-6; V: TRBV5-1; DNA: TGCGCCACCCAGCCCACTGCTGGGGCCAACGTCCTGACTTTC; CDR3: CATQPTAGANVLTF
D: .; size: many; J: TRBJ1-1; V: TRBV7-6; DNA: TGTGCCAGCAGCTTGGAAGGAGGGGACACTGAAGCTTTCTTT; CDR3: CASSLEGGDTEAFF
D: .; size: many; J: TRBJ2-2; V: TRBV7-7; DNA: TGTGCTAGCAGCAGGGAACCCACCGGGGAGCTGTTTTTT; CDR3: CASSREPTGELFF
D: TRBD2; size: .; J: TRBJ2-7; V: TRBV2; DNA: TGTGCCAGCAGATTACTAGCGGGAGGTCCCCCCACATGCTTC; CDR3: CASRLLAGGPPTCF
D: .; size: .; J: TRBJ1-5; V: TRBV23-1; DNA: TGCGCCAGCAGTCAAGCAGCCGGGCCCCGTGGGGATAGCAATCAGCCCCAGCATTTT; CDR3: CASSQAAGPRGDSNQPQHF
D: .; size: many; J: TRBJ1-6; V: TRBV12-3/TRBV12-4; DNA: TGTGCCAGCAGTTACAGGGTTGGGAATTCACCCCTCCACTTT; CDR3: CASSYRVGNSPLHF
D: TRBD1; size: many; J: TRBJ1-1; V: TRBV20-1; DNA: TGCAGTGCTAGAGATCAGGGGGCAGGTACTGAAGCTTTCTTT; CDR3: CSARDQGAGTEAFF
D: TRBD1; size: many; J: TRBJ2-2; V: TRBV29-1; DNA: TGCAGCGTTGAATTCGCAGGGGGCACCGGGGAGCTGTTTTTT; CDR3: CSVEFAGGTGELFF
D: .; size: many; J: TRBJ1-5; V: TRBV5-1; DNA: TGCGCCAGCAGTTTGACAGGAATCAATCAGCCCCAGCATTTT; CDR3: CASSLTGINQPQHF
D: .; size: many; J: TRBJ2-5; V: TRBV12-3/TRBV12-4; DNA: TGTGCCAGCAGTGACACGGTGTACCAAGAGACCCAGTACTTC; CDR3: CASSDTVYQETQYF
D: TRBD2; size: many; J: TRBJ2-3; V: TRBV29-1; DNA: TGCAGCGTTGGTACTAGCGGCCCCACAGATACGCAGTATTTT; CDR3: CSVGTSGPTDTQYF
D: TRBD2; size: .; J: TRBJ2-7; V: TRBV9; DNA: TGTGCCAGCAGCGCGGGGGGGCGCATCTCCTACGAGCAGTACTTC; CDR3: CASSAGGRISYEQYF
D: TRBD1; size: many; J: TRBJ2-1; V: TRBV7-2; DNA: TGTGCCAGCAGCTTAGCCCACAGGGGTGGGTACAATGAGCAGTTCTTC; CDR3: CASSLAHRGGYNEQFF